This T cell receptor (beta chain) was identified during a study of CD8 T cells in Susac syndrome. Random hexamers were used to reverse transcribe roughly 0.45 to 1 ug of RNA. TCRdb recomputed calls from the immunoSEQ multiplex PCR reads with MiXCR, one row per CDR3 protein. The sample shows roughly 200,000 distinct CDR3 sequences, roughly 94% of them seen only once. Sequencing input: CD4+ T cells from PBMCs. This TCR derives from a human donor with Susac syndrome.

The CDR3 nucleotides read TGTGCCACCAGCGGTGGGGACAGCAACACTGAAGCTTTCTTT. Translation: CATSGGDSNTEAFF. The chain uses TRBV15 and TRBJ1-1; 7 positions match TRBD1. The germline V gene encodes CDR1 LNHNV and CDR2 YYDKDF (reference sequence). J was trimmed by 2 bases and V by 5 bases; bases with no gene match: 5. The CDR3 has 14 amino acids. The whole variable domain, filled in from reference TRBV15 and TRBJ1-1, reads DAMVIQNPRYQVTQFGKPVTLSCSQTLNHNVMYWYQQKSSQAPKLLFHYYDKDFNNEADTPDNFQSRRPNTSFCFLDIRSPGLGDTAMYLCATSGGDSNTEAFFGQGTRLTVV.